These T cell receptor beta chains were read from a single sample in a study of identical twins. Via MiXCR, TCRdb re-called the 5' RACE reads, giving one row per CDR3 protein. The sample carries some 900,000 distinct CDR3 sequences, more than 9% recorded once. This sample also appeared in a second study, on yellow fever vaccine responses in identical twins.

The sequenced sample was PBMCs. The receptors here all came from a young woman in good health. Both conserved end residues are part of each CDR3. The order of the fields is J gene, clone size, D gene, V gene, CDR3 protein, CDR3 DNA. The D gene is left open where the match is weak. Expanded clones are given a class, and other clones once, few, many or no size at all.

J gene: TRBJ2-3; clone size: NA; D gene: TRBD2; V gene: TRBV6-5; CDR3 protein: CASSYAGVGDTQYF; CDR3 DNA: TGTGCCAGCAGTTACGCGGGGGTCGGGGATACGCAGTATTTT
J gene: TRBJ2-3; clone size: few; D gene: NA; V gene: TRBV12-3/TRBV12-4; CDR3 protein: CASTRGMRAQYF; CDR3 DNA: TGTGCCAGCACGAGGGGGATGAGAGCGCAGTATTTT
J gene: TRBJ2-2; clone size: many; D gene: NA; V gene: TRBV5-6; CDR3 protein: CASSLLKGTNTGELFF; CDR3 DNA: TGTGCCAGCAGCCTTCTGAAGGGGACAAACACCGGGGAGCTGTTTTTT
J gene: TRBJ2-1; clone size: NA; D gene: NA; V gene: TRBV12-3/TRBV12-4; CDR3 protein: CASSLTEGAEQFF; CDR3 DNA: TGTGCCAGCAGCCTGACGGAGGGAGCTGAGCAGTTCTTC
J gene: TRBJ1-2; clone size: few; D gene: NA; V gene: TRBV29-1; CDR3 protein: CSVDSGNSLGHGYTF; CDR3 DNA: TGCAGCGTTGATTCTGGGAATTCACTAGGGCATGGCTACACCTTC
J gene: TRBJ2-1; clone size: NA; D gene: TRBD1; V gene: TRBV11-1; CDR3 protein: CASSLVGTAKSSYNEQFF; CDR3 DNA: TGTGCCAGCAGCTTAGTAGGGACAGCAAAGAGCTCCTACAATGAGCAGTTCTTC
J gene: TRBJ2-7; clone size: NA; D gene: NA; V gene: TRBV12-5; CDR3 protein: CASASTNSATASEQYF; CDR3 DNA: TGTGCTAGTGCAAGTACCAATTCCGCCACGGCCAGCGAGCAGTACTTC
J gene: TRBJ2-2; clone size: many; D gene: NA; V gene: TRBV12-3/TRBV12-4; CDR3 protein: CASSPDTGELFF; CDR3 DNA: TGTGCCAGCAGCCCGGACACCGGGGAGCTGTTTTTT
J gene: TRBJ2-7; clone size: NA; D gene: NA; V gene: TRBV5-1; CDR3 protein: CASSWAGEFNEQYF; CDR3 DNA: TGCGCCAGCAGTTGGGCAGGGGAATTTAACGAGCAGTACTTC
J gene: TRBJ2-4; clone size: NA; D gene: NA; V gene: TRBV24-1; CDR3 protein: CAQGRARFVYF; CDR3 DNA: TGTGCCCAAGGACGCGCCCGCTTTGTGTACTTC
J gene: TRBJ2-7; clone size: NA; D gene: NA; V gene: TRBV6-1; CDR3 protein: CASRYRRDYEQYF; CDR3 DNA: TGTGCCAGCCGATATAGGCGGGACTACGAGCAGTACTTC
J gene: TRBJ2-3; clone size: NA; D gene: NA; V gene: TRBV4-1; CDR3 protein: CASSTRDGTDTQYF; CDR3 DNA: TGCGCCAGCAGCACCCGGGACGGGACAGATACGCAGTATTTT
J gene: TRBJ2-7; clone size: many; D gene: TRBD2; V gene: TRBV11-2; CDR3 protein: CASSPIAGSYEQYF; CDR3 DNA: TGTGCCAGCAGCCCTATAGCGGGATCGTACGAGCAGTACTTC
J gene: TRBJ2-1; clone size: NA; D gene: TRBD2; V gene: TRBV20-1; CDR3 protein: CSAPLRLAGVSGLNNEQFF; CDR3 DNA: TGCAGTGCTCCCCTCCGACTAGCGGGAGTTTCTGGACTTAACAATGAGCAGTTCTTC
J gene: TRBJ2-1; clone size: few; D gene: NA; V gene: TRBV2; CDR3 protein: CASSETGDRNEQFF; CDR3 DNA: TGTGCCAGCAGTGAAACGGGGGACAGAAATGAGCAGTTCTTC
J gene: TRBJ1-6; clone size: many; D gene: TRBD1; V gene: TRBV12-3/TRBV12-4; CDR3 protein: CASSLGGFRSPLHF; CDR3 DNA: TGTGCCAGCAGCTTAGGGGGCTTTAGGTCACCCCTCCACTTT
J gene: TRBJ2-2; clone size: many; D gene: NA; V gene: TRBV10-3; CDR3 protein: CAISDTVGELFF; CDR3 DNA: TGTGCCATCAGTGACACCGTCGGGGAGCTGTTTTTT
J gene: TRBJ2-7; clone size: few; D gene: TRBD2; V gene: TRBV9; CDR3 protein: CASSVSAGEPYEQYF; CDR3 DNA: TGTGCCAGCAGCGTAAGCGCGGGAGAACCCTACGAGCAGTACTTC
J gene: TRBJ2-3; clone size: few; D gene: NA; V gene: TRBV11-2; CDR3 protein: CASSYLANQDTQYF; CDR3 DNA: TGTGCCAGCAGCTATCTAGCGAATCAAGATACGCAGTATTTT
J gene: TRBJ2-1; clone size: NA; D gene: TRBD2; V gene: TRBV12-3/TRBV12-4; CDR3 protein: CACSFWQAASGRFFEQFF; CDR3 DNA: TGTGCCTGCAGTTTTTGGCAGGCAGCTAGCGGGAGGTTCTTTGAGCAGTTCTTC
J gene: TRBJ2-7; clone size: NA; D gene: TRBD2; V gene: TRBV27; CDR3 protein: CASSYVAGGPVYEQYF; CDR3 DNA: TGTGCCAGCAGTTACGTAGCGGGAGGGCCCGTCTACGAGCAGTACTTC
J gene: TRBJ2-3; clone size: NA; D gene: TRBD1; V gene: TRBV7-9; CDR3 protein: CASRAPGQGIDTQYF; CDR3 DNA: TGTGCCAGCCGGGCCCCGGGACAGGGAATAGATACGCAGTATTTT
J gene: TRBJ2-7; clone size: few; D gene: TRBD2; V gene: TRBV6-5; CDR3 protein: CASSYSLAGAPGYEQYF; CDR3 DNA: TGTGCCAGCAGTTACTCACTAGCGGGAGCTCCGGGCTACGAGCAGTACTTC